A selection of T cell receptor beta chains follows, all from one sample in a study of blood T cell repertoires in COVID-19. Libraries were prepared by immunoSEQ multiplex PCR; TCRdb keeps only in-frame clonotypes and omits some of them. The data hold approximately 70,000 clones, with roughly 88% observed a single time. The sample consisted of peripheral blood. Every receptor here comes from a human donor in a cohort sampled during active COVID-19. The CDR3 runs from the conserved cysteine through the conserved F or W. Each record gives: clone size, CDR3 length, V gene, J gene, D gene, CDR3 protein. A D gene is named only where the DNA matches it firmly. Clone size is not always given. Where it is, it says once, few, many or a class for expanded clones.

>-|15|TRBV5-5|TRBJ2-7|TRBD1
CASSPDRGGSYEQYF
>-|15|TRBV7-3|TRBJ2-3|TRBD2
CASSLWAGEGDTQYF
>once|15|TRBV4-2|TRBJ1-1|TRBD1
CASSHPGTGGTEAFF
>few|12|TRBV7-9|TRBJ1-2|-
CASWSQGSGYTF
>many|15|TRBV19|TRBJ2-2|TRBD2
CASSIGRGGTGELFF
>many|16|TRBV28|TRBJ2-4|TRBD2
CASSLPGLAEENIQYF
>-|16|TRBV19|TRBJ2-1|-
CASSSGGDLGLSEQFF
>-|16|TRBV4-3|TRBJ2-7|TRBD2
CASSQGVLAGAYEQYF
>-|16|TRBV10-3|TRBJ1-1|-
CAISEGGAIVDTEAFF
>-|15|TRBV11-2|TRBJ1-4|TRBD1
CASSSGQGQVEKLFF
>-|14|TRBV19|TRBJ2-5|TRBD1
CASGDSLDQETQYF
>-|13|TRBV29-1|TRBJ1-1|-
CSVGRRRDTEAFF
>-|15|TRBV18|TRBJ2-7|TRBD1
CASSPLTGTGNEQYF
>-|14|TRBV28|TRBJ1-6|TRBD1
CASSLQGENSPLHF
>-|14|TRBV5-6|TRBJ2-1|-
CASSLVGSGNEQFF
>-|14|TRBV6-6|TRBJ1-2|TRBD1
CASSGKGQIYGYTF
>-|16|TRBV3-1/TRBV3-2|TRBJ1-4|-
CASSQDLGGTGEKLFF
>-|15|TRBV9|TRBJ2-7|-
CASSASKADSYEQYF
>-|16|TRBV5-4|TRBJ2-7|TRBD2
CASSLRTSGASYEQYF
>-|14|TRBV5-6|TRBJ1-6|-
CASSLGTVNSPLHF
>-|17|TRBV9|TRBJ2-1|TRBD2
CASSALRTSGEYNEQFF
>-|15|TRBV3-1/TRBV3-2|TRBJ2-3|-
CASSQDAGATDTQYF